The clone carrying this TCR beta chain was picked up one time. The antigen is undetermined. This entry is derived from a study of radiotherapy plus CTLA-4 blockade in lung cancer. Findings and caveats of the study: Response, reportedly, was best predicted by interferon-beta along with early blood T cell clone dynamics.

The CDR3 is 21 amino acids. The germline gives CDR1 LNHNV, CDR2 YYDKDF (reference sequence). V lost 1 base and J lost 2; bases outside the gene matches: 20. Enrolled patients, whose metastatic non-small-cell lung cancer was chemo-refractory, received focal radiation plus CTLA-4 blockade with ipilimumab. Assay used: immunoSEQ multiplex PCR; TCRdb lists only in-frame clones, some missing. Here the sample spans about 73,000 clones, over 75% being singletons. The origin of this receptor is a human donor with non-small cell lung cancer that progressed on radiotherapy plus ipilimumab. V usage is TRBV15 and J usage is TRBJ2-7; 10 nucleotides agree with TRBD2. Source: peripheral blood, taken from a patient treated with radiotherapy plus ipilimumab. DNA of the CDR3: TGTGCCACCAGCAGAGCGGCCGCACTGGGGGTACGGACTAGCGGTACCTACGAGCAGTACTTC. Translation gives CATSRAAALGVRTSGTYEQYF.